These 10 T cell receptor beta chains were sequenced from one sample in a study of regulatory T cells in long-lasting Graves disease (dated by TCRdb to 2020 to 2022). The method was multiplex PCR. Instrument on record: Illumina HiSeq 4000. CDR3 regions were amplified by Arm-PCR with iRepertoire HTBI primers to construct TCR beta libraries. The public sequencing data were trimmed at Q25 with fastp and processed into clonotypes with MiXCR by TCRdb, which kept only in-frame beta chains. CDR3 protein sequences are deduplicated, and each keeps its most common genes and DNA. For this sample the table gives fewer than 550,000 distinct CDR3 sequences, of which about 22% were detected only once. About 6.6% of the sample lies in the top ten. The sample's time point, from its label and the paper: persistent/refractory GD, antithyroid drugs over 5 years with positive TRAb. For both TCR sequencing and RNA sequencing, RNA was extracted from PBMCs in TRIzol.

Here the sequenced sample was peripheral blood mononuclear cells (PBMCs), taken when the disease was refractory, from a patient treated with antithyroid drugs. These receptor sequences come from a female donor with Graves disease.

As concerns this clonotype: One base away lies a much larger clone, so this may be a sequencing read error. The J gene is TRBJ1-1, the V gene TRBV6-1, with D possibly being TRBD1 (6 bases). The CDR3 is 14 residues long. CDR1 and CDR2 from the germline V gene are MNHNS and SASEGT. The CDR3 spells CTSSPGTHNTEAFF. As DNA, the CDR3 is TGTACCAGCAGCCCCGGGACACACAACACTGAAGCTTTCTTT.

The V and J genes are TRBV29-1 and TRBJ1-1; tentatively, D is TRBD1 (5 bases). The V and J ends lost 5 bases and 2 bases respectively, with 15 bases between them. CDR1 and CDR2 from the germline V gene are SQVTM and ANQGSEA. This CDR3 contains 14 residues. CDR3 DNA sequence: TGCAGCGTTTTAAGACAGACCCAAAACACTGAAGCTTTCTTT. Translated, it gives CSVLRQTQNTEAFF.

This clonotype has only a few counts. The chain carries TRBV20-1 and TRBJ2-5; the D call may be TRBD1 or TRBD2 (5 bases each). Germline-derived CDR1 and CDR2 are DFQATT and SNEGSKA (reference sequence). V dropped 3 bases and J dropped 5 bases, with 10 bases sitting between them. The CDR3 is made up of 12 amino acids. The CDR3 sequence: CSASGWGETQYF. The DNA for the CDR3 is TGCAGTGCTAGCGGCTGGGGGGAGACCCAGTACTTC.

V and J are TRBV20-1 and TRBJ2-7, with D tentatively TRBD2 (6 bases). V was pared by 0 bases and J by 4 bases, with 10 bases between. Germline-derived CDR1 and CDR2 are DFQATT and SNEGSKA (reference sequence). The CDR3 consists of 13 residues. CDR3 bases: TGCAGTGCTAGAGACCCCCGGGGGTACGAGCAGTACTTC. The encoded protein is CSARDPRGYEQYF.

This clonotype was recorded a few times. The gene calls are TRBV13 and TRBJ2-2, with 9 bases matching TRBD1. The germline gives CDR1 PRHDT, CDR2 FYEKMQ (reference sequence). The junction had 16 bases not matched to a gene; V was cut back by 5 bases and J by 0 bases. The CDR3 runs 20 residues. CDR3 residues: CASSQWDREAPGPNTGELFF. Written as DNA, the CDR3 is TGTGCCAGCAGCCAATGGGACAGGGAAGCTCCGGGACCGAACACCGGGGAGCTGTTTTTT.

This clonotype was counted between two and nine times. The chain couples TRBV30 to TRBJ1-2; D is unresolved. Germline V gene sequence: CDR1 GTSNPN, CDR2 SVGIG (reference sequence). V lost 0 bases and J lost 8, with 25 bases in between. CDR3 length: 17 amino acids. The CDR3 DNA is TGTGCCTGGAGTGTTGGCCCCCTCCGTTCGCCGGAAGGGGGCTACACCTTC. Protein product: CAWSVGPLRSPEGGYTF.

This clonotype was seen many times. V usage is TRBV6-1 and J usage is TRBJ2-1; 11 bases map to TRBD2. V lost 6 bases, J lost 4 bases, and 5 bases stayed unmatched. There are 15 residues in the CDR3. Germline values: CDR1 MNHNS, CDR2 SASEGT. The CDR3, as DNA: TGTGCCAGCAGGGAACTAGCGGGGGTGTACAATGAGCAGTTCTTC. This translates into CASRELAGVYNEQFF.

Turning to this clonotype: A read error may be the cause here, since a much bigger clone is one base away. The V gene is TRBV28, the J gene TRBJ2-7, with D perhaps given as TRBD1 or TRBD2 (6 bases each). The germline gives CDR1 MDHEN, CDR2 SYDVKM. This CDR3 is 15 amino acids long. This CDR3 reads CASGNREALAYKQYF. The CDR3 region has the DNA TGTGCCAGCGGTAACAGGGAGGCCCTCGCCTACAAGCAGTACTTC.

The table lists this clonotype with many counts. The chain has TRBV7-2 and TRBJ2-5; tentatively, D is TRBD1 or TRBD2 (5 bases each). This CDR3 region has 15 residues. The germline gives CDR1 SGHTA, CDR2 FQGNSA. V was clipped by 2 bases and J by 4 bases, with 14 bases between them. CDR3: CASSLSAGRAETQYF. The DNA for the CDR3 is TGTGCCAGCAGCTTATCGGCGGGCAGGGCAGAGACCCAGTACTTC.

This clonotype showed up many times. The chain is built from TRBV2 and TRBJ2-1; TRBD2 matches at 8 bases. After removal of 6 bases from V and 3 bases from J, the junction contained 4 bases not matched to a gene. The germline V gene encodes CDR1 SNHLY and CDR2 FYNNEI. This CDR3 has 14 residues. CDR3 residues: CASSWTSYYNEQFF. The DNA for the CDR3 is TGTGCCAGCAGCTGGACTAGCTACTACAATGAGCAGTTCTTC.